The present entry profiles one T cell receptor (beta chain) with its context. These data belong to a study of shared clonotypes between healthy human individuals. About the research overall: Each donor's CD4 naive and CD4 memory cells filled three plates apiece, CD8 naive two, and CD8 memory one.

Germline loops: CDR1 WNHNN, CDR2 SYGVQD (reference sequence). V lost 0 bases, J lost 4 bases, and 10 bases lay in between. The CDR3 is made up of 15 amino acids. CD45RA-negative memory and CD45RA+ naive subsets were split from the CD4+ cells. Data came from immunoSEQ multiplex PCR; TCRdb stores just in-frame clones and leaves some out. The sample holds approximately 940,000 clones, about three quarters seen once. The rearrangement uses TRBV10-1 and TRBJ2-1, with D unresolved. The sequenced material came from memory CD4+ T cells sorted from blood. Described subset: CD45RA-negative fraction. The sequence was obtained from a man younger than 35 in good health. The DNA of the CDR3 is TGCGCCAGCAGTGAGTCGAATTTTGCTTACAATGAGCAGTTCTTC. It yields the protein CASSESNFAYNEQFF.